Shown below are 20 T cell receptor beta chains from a single sample sequenced in a study of T cell responses to AZD1222 COVID-19 vaccine. The repertoire was sequenced with immunoSEQ multiplex PCR; TCRdb's copy has only in-frame clones and lacks some. The repertoire holds around 100,000 clones, with 70% to 90% as singletons. The input for sequencing was peripheral blood, taken on day 0 of AZD1222 vaccination. All receptors come from an adult in good health.

The V and J genes are TRBV18 and TRBJ2-7; 7 bases are a match to TRBD2. CDR1 and CDR2 (germline): KGHSH, LQKENI. CDR3 length equals 14 residues. V lost 2 bases, J lost 5 bases, and 6 bases stayed unmatched. CDR3 sequence: CASSPGGSGDEQYF. Written as DNA, the CDR3 is TGTGCCAGCTCACCAGGCGGGAGTGGTGACGAGCAGTACTTC.

The chain joins TRBV6-5 to TRBJ1-2; tentatively, D is TRBD1 (5 bases). Germline V lookup: CDR1 MNHEY, CDR2 SVGAGI. The CDR3 is made up of 15 amino acids. V was shortened by 4 bases and J by 4 bases, with 16 bases between the two germline ends. Here the CDR3 reads CASSWRGGRGYGYTF. In DNA form, the CDR3 reads TGTGCCAGCAGTTGGCGGGGGGGACGTGGCTATGGCTACACCTTC.

This CDR3 reads CASSLAVQGRNQPQHF. In DNA, the CDR3 is TGTGCCAGCAGCTTAGCGGTCCAGGGCCGCAATCAGCCCCAGCATTTT. V is TRBV7-8 and J is TRBJ1-5, with a weak D call TRBD1 (5 bases). Deletions cut 0 bases from V and 2 bases from J, with 11 bases between. The CDR3 extends over 16 amino acids. CDR1 is SGHVS and CDR2 is FQNEAQ in the germline V gene. Complete variable domain (other parts from reference TRBV7-8 and TRBJ1-5): GAGVSQSPRYKVAKRGQDVALRCDPISGHVSLFWYQQALGQGPEFLTYFQNEAQLDKSGLPSDRFFAERPEGSVSTLKIQRTQQEDSAVYLCASSLAVQGRNQPQHFGDGTRLSIL.

The rearrangement links TRBV5-4 to TRBJ1-2; D is unresolved. V was clipped by 5 bases and J by 4 bases, with 15 bases between them. The CDR3 extends over 14 amino acids. The germline V gene encodes CDR1 SGHNT and CDR2 YYREEE (reference sequence). The CDR3 sequence is CASRSQRDTYGYTF. The CDR3 coding sequence is TGTGCCAGCAGATCACAGAGGGATACCTATGGCTACACCTTC.

This clone was picked up one time. This rearrangement joins TRBV19 to TRBJ1-3; perhaps TRBD1 as D (6 bases). CDR3 length: 14 residues. V was cut by 3 bases and J by 8 bases, with 14 bases left in between. Germline-derived CDR1 and CDR2 are LNHDA and SQIVND (reference sequence). The CDR3 protein is CASSIVGRGYTIYF. The CDR3 nucleotides read TGTGCCAGTAGTATCGTCGGCAGGGGATACACCATATATTTT.

The chain carries TRBV27 and TRBJ2-1; D gene ambiguous. Per germline, CDR1 MNHEY and CDR2 SMNVEV (reference sequence). The CDR3 loop spans 13 amino acids. Trimming took 3 bases from V and 7 from J, leaving 10 bases between them. The CDR3 spells CASSFMGNNEQFF. The CDR3 coding sequence is TGTGCCAGCAGTTTTATGGGGAATAATGAGCAGTTCTTC.

V and J are TRBV7-2 and TRBJ1-5, with D tentatively TRBD1 (5 bases). Germline V lookup: CDR1 SGHTA, CDR2 FQGNSA. Trimming shortened V by 0 bases and J by 6 bases, and 9 bases separated the two germline ends. The CDR3 consists of 14 residues. The CDR3 bases are TGTGCCAGCAGCTTAGCAGGGCAGGGTCAGCCCCAGCATTTT. Amino acid sequence: CASSLAGQGQPQHF.

The gene calls are TRBV5-1 and TRBJ1-1; 12 bases are shared with TRBD1. The J segment lost 6 bases and the V segment lost 2 bases, leaving 8 bases of the junction unmatched. The CDR3 runs 16 residues. Per germline, CDR1 SGHRS and CDR2 YFSETQ. CDR3: CASSLTGTGGDAEAFF. CDR3 DNA: TGCGCCAGCAGCTTAACCGGGACAGGGGGCGACGCTGAAGCTTTCTTT.

The J gene is TRBJ2-5, the V gene TRBV28; 10 bases fit TRBD1. The CDR3 runs to 15 residues. J was trimmed by 4 bases and V by 6 bases; bases with no gene match: 8. The germline gives CDR1 MDHEN, CDR2 SYDVKM. In DNA, the CDR3 is TGTGCCAGCAGCTCGCCCGGACAGGGGGGAGAGACCCAGTACTTC. Its protein is CASSSPGQGGETQYF.

The chain is built from TRBV21-1 and TRBJ2-1. TRBV21-1 has pseudogene status. This CDR3 contains 15 residues. For the CDR3, the DNA is TGTGCCAGCAGCAAAATCGGGGGCAGGGCAAATGAGCAGTTCTTC. It translates to CASSKIGGRANEQFF.

V usage is TRBV19 and J usage is TRBJ1-5; D is undetermined. CDR1 and CDR2 (germline): LNHDA, SQIVND (reference sequence). Trimming took 3 bases from V and 5 from J, leaving 5 bases between them. The CDR3 spans 12 residues. The CDR3 sequence: CASSIMDQPQHF. The DNA for the CDR3 is TGTGCCAGTAGTATTATGGATCAGCCCCAGCATTTT.

The chain joins TRBV12-2 to TRBJ2-1. TRBV12-2 is a pseudogene segment. This CDR3 comprises 16 residues. CDR3 sequence (DNA): TGTGCAAGTCGCTTTCTAGCCCAGCAAGCAGGGAATGAGCAGTTCTTC. It yields the protein CASRFLAQQAGNEQFF.

The chain carries TRBV4-1 and TRBJ1-2; 8 bases agree with TRBD1. The CDR3 contains 15 residues. From germline, CDR1 is MGHRA and CDR2 YSYEKL. V dropped 6 bases and J dropped 4; count of bases not matched to a gene: 10. CDR3: CASSFIDRGPYGYTF. The CDR3 DNA reads TGCGCCAGCAGTTTCATTGACAGGGGACCCTATGGCTACACCTTC.

The rearrangement links TRBV7-2 to TRBJ2-3, with TRBD2 identical over 9 bases. The CDR3 runs to 16 residues. J lost 0 bases, V lost 1 base, and 2 bases had no gene match. Germline V lookup: CDR1 SGHTA, CDR2 FQGNSA. Written as DNA, the CDR3 is TGTGCCAGCAGCTTAGGACTAGCGGTTAGCACAGATACGCAGTATTTT. Its translation is CASSLGLAVSTDTQYF.

The rearrangement links TRBV9 to TRBJ1-3; D remains ambiguous. The CDR3 is made up of 14 amino acids. V lost 1 base, J lost 0 bases, and 5 bases lay in between. CDR1 and CDR2 from the germline V gene are SGDLS and YYNGEE. CDR3: CASSVHHSGNTIYF. The CDR3 bases are TGTGCCAGCAGCGTACACCACTCTGGAAACACCATATATTTT.

J is TRBJ1-1 and V is TRBV18; D gene ambiguous. Germline CDR1 and CDR2: KGHSH and LQKENI. The CDR3 runs 13 residues. V lost 3 bases to trimming and J lost 8 bases, with 13 bases between them. The CDR3 loop reads CASSPGRELEAFF. In DNA form, the CDR3 reads TGTGCCAGCTCACCTGGACGGGAGTTAGAAGCTTTCTTT. Complete variable domain (other parts from reference TRBV18 and TRBJ1-1): NAGVMQNPRHLVRRRGQEARLRCSPMKGHSHVYWYRQLPEEGLKFMVYLQKENIIDESGMPKERFSAEFPKEGPSILRIQQVVRGDSAAYFCASSPGRELEAFFGQGTRLTVV.

The chain has TRBV9 and TRBJ1-5, with TRBD1 identical over 12 bases. The trim removed 4 bases at V and 6 bases at J, leaving 5 bases unmatched. Germline V lookup: CDR1 SGDLS, CDR2 YYNGEE. CDR3 length: 15 residues. The CDR3 region is CASSPGTGGRQPQHF. Written as DNA, the CDR3 is TGTGCCAGCAGCCCCGGGACAGGGGGCCGTCAGCCCCAGCATTTT.

The chain recombines TRBV28 with TRBJ1-1; a possible D gene is TRBD1 (5 bases). V lost 5 bases and J lost 0, with 13 bases in between. Germline CDR1 is MDHEN and CDR2 is SYDVKM. The CDR3 runs to 15 residues. DNA of the CDR3: TGTGCCAGCAGTCCCCTAGAGGGGCTGAACACTGAAGCTTTCTTT. It specifies CASSPLEGLNTEAFF.

The V gene is TRBV7-3, the J gene TRBJ2-3; D might be TRBD1 or TRBD2, each matching 5 bases. The CDR3 loop spans 14 amino acids. V dropped 4 bases and J dropped 0 bases, with 8 bases sitting between them. Germline lookup yields CDR1 SGHTA and CDR2 FQGTGA. The CDR3 nucleotides read TGTGCCAGCAGCTGGGGCGGGAGCACAGATACGCAGTATTTT. It encodes CASSWGGSTDTQYF.

V and J are TRBV10-3 and TRBJ1-2, with TRBD1 matching over 7 bases. The length of the CDR3 is 17 residues. V was pared by 4 bases and J by 8 bases, with 19 bases of the junction left unmatched. CDR1 is ENHRY and CDR2 is SYGVKD in the germline V gene. The DNA of the CDR3 is TGTGCCATCAGTGGAGGGACAGTCAAAGACGCTTACGGAGGCTACACCTTC. Protein: CAISGGTVKDAYGGYTF.